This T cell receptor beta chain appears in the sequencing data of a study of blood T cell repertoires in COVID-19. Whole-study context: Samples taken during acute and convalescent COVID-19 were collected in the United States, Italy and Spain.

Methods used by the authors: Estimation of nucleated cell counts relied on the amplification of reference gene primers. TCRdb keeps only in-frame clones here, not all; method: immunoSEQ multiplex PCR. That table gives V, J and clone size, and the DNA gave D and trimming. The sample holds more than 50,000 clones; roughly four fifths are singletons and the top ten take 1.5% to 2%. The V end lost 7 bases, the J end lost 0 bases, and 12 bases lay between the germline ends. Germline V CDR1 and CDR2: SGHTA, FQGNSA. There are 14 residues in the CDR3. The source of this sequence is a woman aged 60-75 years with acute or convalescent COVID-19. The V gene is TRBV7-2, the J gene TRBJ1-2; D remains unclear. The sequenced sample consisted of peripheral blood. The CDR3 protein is CASTSGLSNYGYTF. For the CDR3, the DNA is TGTGCCAGCACCTCCGGACTCTCTAACTATGGCTACACCTTC.